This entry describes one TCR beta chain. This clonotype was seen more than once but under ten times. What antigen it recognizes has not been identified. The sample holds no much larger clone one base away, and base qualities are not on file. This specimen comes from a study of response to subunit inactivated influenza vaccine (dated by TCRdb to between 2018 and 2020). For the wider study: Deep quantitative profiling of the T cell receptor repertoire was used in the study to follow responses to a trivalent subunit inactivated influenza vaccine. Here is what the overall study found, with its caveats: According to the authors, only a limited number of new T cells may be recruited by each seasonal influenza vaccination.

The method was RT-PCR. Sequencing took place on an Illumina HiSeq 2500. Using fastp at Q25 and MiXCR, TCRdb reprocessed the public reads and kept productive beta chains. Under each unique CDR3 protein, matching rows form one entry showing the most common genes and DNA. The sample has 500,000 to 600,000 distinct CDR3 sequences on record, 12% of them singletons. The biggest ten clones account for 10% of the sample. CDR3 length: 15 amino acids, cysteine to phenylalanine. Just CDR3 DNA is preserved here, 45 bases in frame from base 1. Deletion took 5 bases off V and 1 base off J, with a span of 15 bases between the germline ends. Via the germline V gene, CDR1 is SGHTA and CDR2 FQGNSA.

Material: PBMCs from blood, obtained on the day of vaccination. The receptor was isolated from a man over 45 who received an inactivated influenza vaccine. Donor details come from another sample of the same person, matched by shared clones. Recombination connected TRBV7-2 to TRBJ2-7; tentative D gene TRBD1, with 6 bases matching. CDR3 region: CASSLQGRGSYEQYF. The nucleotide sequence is TGTGCCAGCAGCCTACAGGGTCGTGGGTCCTACGAGCAGTACTTC.